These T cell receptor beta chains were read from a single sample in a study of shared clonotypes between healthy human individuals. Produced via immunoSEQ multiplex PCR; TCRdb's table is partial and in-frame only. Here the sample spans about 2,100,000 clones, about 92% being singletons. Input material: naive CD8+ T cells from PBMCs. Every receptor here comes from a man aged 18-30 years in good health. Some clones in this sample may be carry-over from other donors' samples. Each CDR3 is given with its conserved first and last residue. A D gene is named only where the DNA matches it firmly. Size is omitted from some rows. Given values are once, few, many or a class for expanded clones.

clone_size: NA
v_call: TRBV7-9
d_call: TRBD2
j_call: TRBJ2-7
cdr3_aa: CASSLAAAGVYYEQYF
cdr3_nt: TGTGCCAGCAGCTTAGCGGCGGCGGGAGTGTACTACGAGCAGTACTTC

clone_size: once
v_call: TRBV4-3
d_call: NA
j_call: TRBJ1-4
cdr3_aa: CASSQDWGASEKLFF
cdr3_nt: TGCGCCAGCAGCCAAGATTGGGGGGCTAGTGAAAAACTGTTTTTT

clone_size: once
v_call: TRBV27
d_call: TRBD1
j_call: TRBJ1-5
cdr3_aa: CASATGPGQLSNQPQHF
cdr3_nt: TGTGCCAGCGCGACTGGCCCGGGACAGCTTAGCAATCAGCCCCAGCATTTT

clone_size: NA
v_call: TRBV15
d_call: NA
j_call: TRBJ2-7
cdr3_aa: CATTLGGSYEQYF
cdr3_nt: TGTGCCACCACCTTGGGCGGCTCCTACGAGCAGTACTTC

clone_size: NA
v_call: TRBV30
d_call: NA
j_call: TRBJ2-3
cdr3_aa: CAWSGPPLPTFTDTQYF
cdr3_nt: TGTGCCTGGAGTGGGCCGCCCCTCCCCACCTTCACAGATACGCAGTATTTT

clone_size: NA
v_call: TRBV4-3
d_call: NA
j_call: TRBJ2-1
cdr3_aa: CASSQGLAMHNEQFF
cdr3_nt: TGCGCCAGCAGCCAAGGTCTAGCGATGCACAATGAGCAGTTCTTC

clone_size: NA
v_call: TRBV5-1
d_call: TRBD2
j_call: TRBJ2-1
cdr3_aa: CASSLDSGGRNEQFF
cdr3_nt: TGCGCCAGCAGCTTGGATTCGGGAGGCCGGAATGAGCAGTTCTTC

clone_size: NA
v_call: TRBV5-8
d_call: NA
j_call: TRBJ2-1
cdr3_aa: CASSRLRPGNEQFF
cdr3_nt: TGTGCCAGCAGCCGACTTCGTCCGGGCAATGAGCAGTTCTTC

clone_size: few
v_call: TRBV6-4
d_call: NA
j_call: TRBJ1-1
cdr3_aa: CASREGASMNTEAFF
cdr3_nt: TGTGCCAGCAGGGAAGGGGCAAGTATGAACACTGAAGCTTTCTTT

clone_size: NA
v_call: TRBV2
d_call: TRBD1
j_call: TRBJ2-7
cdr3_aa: CASRETGTGGHYEQYF
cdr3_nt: TGTGCCAGCAGAGAAACCGGGACAGGGGGCCACTACGAGCAGTACTTC

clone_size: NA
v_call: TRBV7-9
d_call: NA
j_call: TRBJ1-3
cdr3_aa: CASSDRGAGQGRNTIYF
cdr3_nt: TGTGCCAGCAGCGATCGCGGAGCCGGGCAGGGCCGAAACACCATATATTTT

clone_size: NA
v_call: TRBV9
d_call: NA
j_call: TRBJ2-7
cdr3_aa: CASSGGTAAYEQYF
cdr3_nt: TGTGCCAGCAGCGGAGGGACTGCAGCCTACGAGCAGTACTTC

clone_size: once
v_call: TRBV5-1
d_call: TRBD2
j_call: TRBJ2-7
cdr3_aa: CASSPTLAISSYEQYF
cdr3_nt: TGCGCCAGCAGCCCCACACTAGCGATAAGCTCCTACGAGCAGTACTTC

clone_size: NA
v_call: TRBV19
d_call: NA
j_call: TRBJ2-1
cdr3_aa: CASSFMSGSYNEQFF
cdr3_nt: TGTGCCAGTAGCTTCATGAGTGGGTCCTACAATGAGCAGTTCTTC

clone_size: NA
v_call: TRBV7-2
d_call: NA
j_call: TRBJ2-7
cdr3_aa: CASSRGYGGPKWDEQYF
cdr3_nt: TGTGCCAGCAGCCGCGGTTATGGGGGACCTAAATGGGACGAGCAGTACTTC

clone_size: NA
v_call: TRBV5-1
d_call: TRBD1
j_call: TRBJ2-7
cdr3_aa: CASSLGRGQYEQYF
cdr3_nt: TGCGCCAGCAGCTTGGGTAGGGGGCAATACGAGCAGTACTTC

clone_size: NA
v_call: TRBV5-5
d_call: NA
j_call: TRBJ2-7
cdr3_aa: CASSLVVASSYEQYF
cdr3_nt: TGTGCCAGCAGCTTGGTGGTCGCCAGTTCCTACGAGCAGTACTTC

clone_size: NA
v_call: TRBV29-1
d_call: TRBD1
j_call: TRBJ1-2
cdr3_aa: CSVDWTGYGYTF
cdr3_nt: TGCAGCGTTGACTGGACAGGGTATGGCTACACCTTC

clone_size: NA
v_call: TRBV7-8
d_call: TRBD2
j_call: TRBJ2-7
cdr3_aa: CASSSSTSGRARLHEQYF
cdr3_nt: TGTGCCAGCAGCTCATCCACTAGCGGGAGGGCCAGGTTGCACGAGCAGTACTTC

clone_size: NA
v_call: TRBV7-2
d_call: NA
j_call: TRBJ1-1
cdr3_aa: CASSVRGATEAFF
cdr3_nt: TGTGCCAGCAGCGTCAGGGGTGCCACTGAAGCTTTCTTT

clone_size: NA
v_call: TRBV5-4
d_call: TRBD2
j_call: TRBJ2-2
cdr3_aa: CASSLKRERHGELFF
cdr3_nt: TGTGCCAGCAGCCTTAAGCGGGAGAGGCACGGGGAGCTGTTTTTT

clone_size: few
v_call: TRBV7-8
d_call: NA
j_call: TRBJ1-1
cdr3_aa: CASSPAGRNTEAFF
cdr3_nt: TGTGCCAGCAGCCCAGCAGGAAGGAACACTGAAGCTTTCTTT

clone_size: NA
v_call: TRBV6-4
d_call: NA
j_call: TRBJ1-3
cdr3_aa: CASSCNINTIYF
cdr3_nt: TGTGCCAGCAGTTGTAATATTAACACCATATATTTT

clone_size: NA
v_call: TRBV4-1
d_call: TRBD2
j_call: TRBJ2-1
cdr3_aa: CASSQTLGSGSLSEQFF
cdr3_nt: TGCGCCAGCAGCCAGACGCTCGGTAGCGGGAGTCTAAGTGAGCAGTTCTTC

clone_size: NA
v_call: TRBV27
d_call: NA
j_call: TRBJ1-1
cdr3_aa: CASSLSHRFNTEAFF
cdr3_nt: TGTGCCAGCAGTTTATCCCACAGGTTTAACACTGAAGCTTTCTTT

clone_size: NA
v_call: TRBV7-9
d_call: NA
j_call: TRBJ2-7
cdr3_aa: CASSLSEIPYEQYF
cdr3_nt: TGTGCCAGCAGCCTCAGCGAGATCCCCTACGAGCAGTACTTC

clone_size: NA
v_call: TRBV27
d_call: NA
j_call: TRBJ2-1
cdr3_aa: CASSLFLAGGHNEQFF
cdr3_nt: TGTGCCAGCAGTTTATTTCTGGCAGGGGGGCACAATGAGCAGTTCTTC

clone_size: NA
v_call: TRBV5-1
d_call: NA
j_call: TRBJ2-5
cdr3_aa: CASSPENLRETQYF
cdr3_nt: TGCGCCAGCAGCCCGGAAAACCTTCGAGAGACCCAGTACTTC

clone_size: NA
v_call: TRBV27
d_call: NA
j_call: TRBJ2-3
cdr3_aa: CASSLSVGDSPSTDTQYF
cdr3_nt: TGTGCCAGCAGTTTATCTGTGGGGGACTCCCCTAGCACAGATACGCAGTATTTT

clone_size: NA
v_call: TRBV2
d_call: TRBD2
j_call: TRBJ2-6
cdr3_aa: CASSASGSTSGANVLTF
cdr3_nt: TGTGCCAGCAGCGCTAGCGGGAGTACGTCTGGGGCCAACGTCCTGACTTTC